This TCR beta chain was sequenced during a study of OX40 agonist ivuxolimab in advanced cancers. Context from the whole study: The costimulatory receptor OX40 (CD134) was targeted by ivuxolimab, a fully human IgG2 agonistic monoclonal antibody. A male proportion of roughly 80% and a mean age of 60 years, ranging from roughly 20 to 80, were recorded for the dose-escalation cohort. Partial responses occurred in three dose-escalation patients, of whom one had hepatocellular carcinoma and two had cutaneous melanoma. The point of sequencing TCRbeta in the periphery was to test whether ivuxolimab changed TCR sequence diversity and drove clonal T-cell expansion. The paper covers the monotherapy dose-escalation part of the phase I ivuxolimab trial, which included N ≈ 57 patients. Prior anti-PD-1, anti-PD-L1 or anti-CTLA-4 therapy was permitted, and approximately 40% of dose-escalation patients had received checkpoint inhibitors. Intravenous ivuxolimab was administered to patients every 2 weeks at six dose levels: 0.01, 0.1, 0.3, 1.5, 3 and 10 mg/kg. Of the approximately 50 dose-escalation patients, hepatocellular carcinoma was present in some 19, melanoma in some 15, renal cell carcinoma in 9 and head and neck cancer in 9. Overall results and qualifications from the work: Antigen specificity was not determined for the clonally expanded peripheral T cells. In partial responders in the 0.1-3.0 mg/kg groups, normalized peripheral clonal expansion was found to be among the lowest, especially among CD8+ T cells. After ivuxolimab, expanded clones were on average more numerous among CD8+ T cells than among CD4+ T cells. Low levels of normalized T-cell clonal expansion were also shown by some nonresponding patients. At doses of 0.1 to 3.0 mg/kg, clonal expansion of both CD4+ and CD8+ T cells in blood was seen between baseline and week 6.

Including the terminal cysteine and phenylalanine, the CDR3 comprises 15 residues. This entry keeps only the CDR3 DNA: 45 bases, framed from base 1. The germline V gene (reference sequence) supplies CDR1 LNHDA and CDR2 SQIVND. Relative to germline, V is missing 5 bases and J is missing 3 bases, with 5 bases of the junction outside any gene match. Patients with autoimmune disease history or receiving systemic immunosuppression were excluded from the trial. Peripheral blood for TCR sequencing was drawn from every dose cohort at baseline, at cycle 4 day 1 and at cycle 7 day 1. Samples came from an open-label, multicenter, first-in-human phase I dose-escalation trial of ivuxolimab. Adults with locally advanced or metastatic melanoma, renal cell, hepatocellular, or head and neck squamous cell carcinoma were enrolled in the trial. Before TCR sequencing, CD4+ T cells and CD8+ T cells from peripheral blood were sorted into separate populations.

Genomic DNA was extracted from sorted cells for sequencing of the TCRbeta CDR3 region. TCRbeta CDR3 regions were sequenced using the immunoSEQ Assay. TCRdb stores this immuneACCESS table with in-frame sequences only. Part of the clones is absent; in the studies checked, under half of the shortfall reflects unresolved V genes, and no reason is known for the rest. Here the sample has more than 65,000 clones; under 80% occur a single time. The top ten clones comprise about 5.7% of the sample. This clone was seen more than once but under ten times. Its cognate antigen has yet to be identified. The sample holds no much larger clone one base away, and base qualities are not on file.

The sequence was obtained from an adult with an advanced solid tumor such as melanoma, head and neck, liver or kidney cancer. The specimen was CD4+ or CD8+ T cells sorted from blood, collected in a trial of the OX40 agonist ivuxolimab. The chain employs TRBV19 and TRBJ2-7; the junction holds 12 bases that match TRBD2. The sequence in DNA is TGTGCCAGTAGTTCGGGACTAGCGGGCCGCTACGAGCAGTACTTC. This encodes CASSSGLAGRYEQYF.